This T cell receptor beta chain was retrieved from a study of identical twins. This clonotype appeared many times. Its specificity is unknown. A universal primer site was incorporated via template switching, and the cDNA contained unique molecular identifiers. TCRdb reprocessed the 5' RACE reads with MiXCR, giving one entry per CDR3 protein. Among fewer than 650,000 distinct CDR3 sequences listed, 9.6% were seen once. CDR3 size: 14 residues. CDR1 SEHNR and CDR2 FQNEAQ come from the germline V gene (reference sequence). Trimming removed 5 bases from V and 4 bases from J; junction bases left unmatched: 5. Only healthy Caucasians were included as donors. Overall study findings and caveats: Cord blood's abundant beta clonotypes had fewer insertions, unlike memory repertoires.

The data were also submitted as part of a second study, on yellow fever vaccine responses in identical twins.

V is TRBV7-9 and J is TRBJ2-1; TRBD1 matches at 7 bases. This clonotype was obtained from a woman aged 18-30 years in good health. The specimen sequenced was PBMCs. The CDR3 loop is CASSPDRAYNEQFF. CDR3 sequence (DNA): TGTGCCAGCAGCCCTGACAGGGCGTACAATGAGCAGTTCTTC.